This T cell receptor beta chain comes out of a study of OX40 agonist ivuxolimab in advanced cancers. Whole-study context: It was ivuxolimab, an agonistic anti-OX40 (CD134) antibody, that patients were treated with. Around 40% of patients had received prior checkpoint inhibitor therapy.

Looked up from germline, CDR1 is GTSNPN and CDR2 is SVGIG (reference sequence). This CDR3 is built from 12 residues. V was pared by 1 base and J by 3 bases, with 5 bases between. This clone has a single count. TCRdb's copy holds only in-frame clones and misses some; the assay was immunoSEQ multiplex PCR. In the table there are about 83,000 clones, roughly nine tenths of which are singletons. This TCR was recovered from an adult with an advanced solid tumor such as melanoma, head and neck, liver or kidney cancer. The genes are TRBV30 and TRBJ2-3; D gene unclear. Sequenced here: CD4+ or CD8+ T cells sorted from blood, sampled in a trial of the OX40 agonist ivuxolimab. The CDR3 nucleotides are TGTGCCTGGAGTGGACTTACAGATACGCAGTATTTT. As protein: CAWSGLTDTQYF.